What follows are 18 T cell receptor beta chains derived from one specimen sequenced in a study of cytomegalovirus exposure and HLA in healthy donors. PCR involved 60 Vbeta and 13 Jbeta primers. Some clones are missing from TCRdb's copy, which holds only in-frame ones; the method was immunoSEQ multiplex PCR. Of around 180,000 clones listed, 80% were seen once; the top ten hold less than 9%. Source material: PBMCs. The receptor set was obtained from a man younger than 40 in good health and CMV-seropositive.

The genes are TRBV9 and TRBJ1-1; 7 bases map to TRBD1. The CDR3 covers 15 residues. V shed 7 bases and J 0 bases; nucleotides not matched to a gene: 9. Germline CDR1 and CDR2: SGDLS and YYNGEE. The CDR3 protein is CASSPEGQLNTEAFF. In nucleotides, the CDR3 is TGTGCCAGCTCCCCGGAGGGACAGTTGAACACTGAAGCTTTCTTT.

This clone appeared once. The chain uses TRBV6-4 and TRBJ2-3, with TRBD2 matching 9 bases. Germline CDR1 reads MRHNA; CDR2 reads SNTAGT. V shed 6 bases and J 3 bases; nucleotides not matched to a gene: 7. The CDR3 contains 15 residues. As DNA, the CDR3 is TGTGCCAGCAGCGCGGTTAGCGGGGGAACAGATACGCAGTATTTT. It yields the protein CASSAVSGGTDTQYF.

This clone was seen more than once but under ten times. The CDR3 nucleotides are TGTGCCAGCAGAGCTAGAGAGACCCAGTACTTC. Translated, it gives CASRARETQYF. V and J are TRBV9 and TRBJ2-5; D is unresolved. This CDR3 spans 11 amino acids. V was cut by 5 bases and J by 4 bases, with 6 bases left in between. Looked up from germline, CDR1 is SGDLS and CDR2 is YYNGEE.

The genes are TRBV19 and TRBJ2-7, with a tentative D call TRBD1 (6 bases). The CDR3 has 16 amino acids. Germline CDR1 is LNHDA and CDR2 is SQIVND (reference sequence). The V and J ends lost 0 bases and 0 bases respectively, with 12 bases between them. Written as DNA, the CDR3 is TGTGCCAGTAGTATAGAAGGACAGACCAGCTCCTACGAGCAGTACTTC. Translated, it gives CASSIEGQTSSYEQYF.

This chain links TRBV18 with TRBJ2-5; no clear D. The CDR3 is 13 residues long. Germline V CDR1 and CDR2: KGHSH, LQKENI. V was clipped by 1 base and J by 1 base, with 4 bases between them. The CDR3 region has the DNA TGTGCCAGCTCACCACGTCTCCAAGAGACCCAGTACTTC. Protein sequence: CASSPRLQETQYF.

The chain joins TRBV4-3 to TRBJ1-5, with 7 positions matching TRBD1. Germline CDR1 and CDR2: LGHNA and YSLEER. The CDR3 sequence is 15 residues long. The V and J ends lost 2 bases and 8 bases, in that order; junction bases with no gene match: 9. The CDR3 loop reads CASSQQDRVGEPQHF. CDR3 DNA: TGCGCCAGCAGCCAACAAGACAGGGTAGGTGAGCCCCAGCATTTT.

The V and J genes are TRBV19 and TRBJ1-5; D unclear. The CDR3 length is 15 residues. V dropped 4 bases and J dropped 0 bases, with 10 bases sitting between them. Per germline, CDR1 LNHDA and CDR2 SQIVND (reference sequence). CDR3 region: CASSTGFYSNQPQHF. In nucleotides, the CDR3 is TGTGCCAGTAGTACGGGATTCTATAGCAATCAGCCCCAGCATTTT.

This chain uses TRBV19 with TRBJ1-4; possibly TRBD1 for D (5 bases). Trimming took 5 bases from V and 8 from J, leaving 12 bases between them. The germline CDR1 and CDR2 sequences are LNHDA and SQIVND (reference sequence). CDR3 length: 13 residues. CDR3 sequence: CASSWGVREKLFF. For the CDR3, the DNA is TGTGCCAGTAGTTGGGGGGTGCGAGAAAAACTGTTTTTT.

Only one count was recorded for this clone. This chain uses TRBV5-6 with TRBJ1-2; maybe TRBD1 (5 bases). CDR3 length: 15 residues. Trimming took 0 bases from V and 3 from J, leaving 12 bases between them. The germline CDR1 and CDR2 sequences are SGHDT and YYEEEE. The CDR3, as DNA: TGTGCCAGCAGCTTGGGGGATTGGGGGGACTATGGCTACACCTTC. This gives the protein CASSLGDWGDYGYTF.

The chain couples TRBV6-4 to TRBJ2-1; 11 bases agree with TRBD1. The germline V gene encodes CDR1 MRHNA and CDR2 SNTAGT. The CDR3 runs to 15 residues. Trimming took 6 bases from V and 6 from J; bases not matched to a gene: 7. The CDR3 spells CASSPGTGGVNEQFF. For the CDR3, the DNA is TGTGCCAGCAGCCCCGGGACAGGGGGGGTCAATGAGCAGTTCTTC.

This clone was seen once. The chain joins TRBV7-2 to TRBJ2-3, with TRBD2 identical over 13 bases. J lost 3 bases, V lost 1 base, and 7 bases had no gene match. This CDR3 contains 18 residues. The germline gives CDR1 SGHTA, CDR2 FQGNSA. This CDR3 is CASSLDPGLAGRTDTQYF. The DNA for the CDR3 is TGTGCCAGCAGCTTAGACCCGGGACTAGCGGGAAGGACAGATACGCAGTATTTT.

The chain uses TRBV4-1 and TRBJ2-7; 10 nucleotides line up with TRBD2. The V and J ends lost 5 bases and 3 bases, in that order; junction bases with no gene match: 7. Germline CDR1 and CDR2: MGHRA and YSYEKL. This CDR3 is built from 15 residues. The CDR3 DNA is TGCGCCAGCAGCTTGCAAAGCGGGGGGGTCTACGAGCAGTACTTC. The encoded protein is CASSLQSGGVYEQYF.

This clone appeared a single time. This chain links TRBV9 with TRBJ1-5, with 9 bases fitting TRBD1. The V gene end was trimmed by 2 bases and the J gene end by 6 bases; junction bases not matched to a gene: 3. There are 14 residues in the CDR3. Germline lookup yields CDR1 SGDLS and CDR2 YYNGEE. The DNA of the CDR3 is TGTGCCAGCAGCGTCGGGACAGGGATTCAGCCCCAGCATTTT. As protein: CASSVGTGIQPQHF.

The J gene is TRBJ2-2, the V gene TRBV7-6, with TRBD1 matching over 7 bases. Germline CDR1 is SGHVS and CDR2 is FNYEAQ. The CDR3 length is 15 residues. After removal of 7 bases from V and 1 base from J, the junction contained 6 bases not matched to a gene. CDR3 DNA: TGTGCCAGCACTCCTTGGACAGGGAACACCGGGGAGCTGTTTTTT. Its translation is CASTPWTGNTGELFF.

The CDR3 sequence is CASSSGNNEQFF. As DNA, the CDR3 is TGTGCCAGCAGCTCAGGGAACAATGAGCAGTTCTTC. J is TRBJ2-1 and V is TRBV7-9, with TRBD1 as a possible D gene (5 bases). This CDR3 has 12 residues. Looked up from germline, CDR1 is SEHNR and CDR2 is FQNEAQ (reference sequence). Between the trimmed V and J ends, which lost 4 bases and 5 bases, there was a span of 6 bases.

The chain carries TRBV15 and TRBJ1-1; tentative D call: TRBD1 (6 bases). The V gene lost 0 bases and the J gene lost 0 bases, with 11 bases spanning the gap. Germline V lookup: CDR1 LNHNV, CDR2 YYDKDF (reference sequence). The CDR3 length is 16 residues. In DNA, the CDR3 is TGTGCCACCAGCAGAGACAGGGGAGGGATGAACACTGAAGCTTTCTTT. Amino acids: CATSRDRGGMNTEAFF.

This sequence joins TRBV19 and TRBJ2-1; 8 bases align to TRBD2. Germline CDR1 and CDR2: LNHDA and SQIVND (reference sequence). Trimming cost V 4 bases and J 3 bases; bases outside gene matches: 5. CDR3 size: 15 residues. The CDR3 nucleotides are TGTGCCAGTAGTAGGGGACTAGGCCTCTACAATGAGCAGTTCTTC. It translates to CASSRGLGLYNEQFF.

J is TRBJ2-2 and V is TRBV11-2, with D possibly being TRBD2 (5 bases). The V end was cut by 5 bases, the J end by 1 base, with 11 bases between. The CDR3 is 15 residues long. The germline gives CDR1 SGHAT, CDR2 FQNNGV. CDR3 amino acids: CASSLTRLNTGELFF. CDR3 nucleotide sequence: TGTGCCAGCAGCCTTACTAGGTTGAACACCGGGGAGCTGTTTTTT.